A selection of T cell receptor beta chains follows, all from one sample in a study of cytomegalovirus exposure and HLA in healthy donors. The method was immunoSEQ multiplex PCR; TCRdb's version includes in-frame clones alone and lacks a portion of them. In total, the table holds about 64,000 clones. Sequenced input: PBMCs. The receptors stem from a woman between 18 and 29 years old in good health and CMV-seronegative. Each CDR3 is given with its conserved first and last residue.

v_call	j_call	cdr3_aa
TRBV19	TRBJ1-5	CASSIQGADQPQHF
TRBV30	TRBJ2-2	CAWSEGPGEGSYIGELFF
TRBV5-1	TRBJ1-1	CASSLVGTGWNTEAFF
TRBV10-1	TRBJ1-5	CASSESSGIDQPQHF
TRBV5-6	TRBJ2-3	CASIKMGAGVGTQYF
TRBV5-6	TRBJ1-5	CASSLGGWNGQPQHF
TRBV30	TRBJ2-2	CAGSVQSGWAGELFF
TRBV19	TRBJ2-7	CASSIWPPYEQYF
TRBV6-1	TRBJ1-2	CASSEAPLISLWGEDGYTF
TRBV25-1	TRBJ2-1	CASSESALGGNEQFF
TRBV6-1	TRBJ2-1	CASSVTAEGYNEQFF
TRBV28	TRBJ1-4	CASSLPWERDAEKLFF
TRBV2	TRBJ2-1	CASSSSGSSYNEQFF
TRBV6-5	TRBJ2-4	CASSYDAGVGNIQYF
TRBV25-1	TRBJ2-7	CASRDSHSSYEQYF
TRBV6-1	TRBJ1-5	CASSLGRVGSQPQHF
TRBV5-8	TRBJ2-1	CASSLGDNEQFF
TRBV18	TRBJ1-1	CASSPRWGSDTEAFF
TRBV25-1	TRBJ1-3	CASSEQVDYGNTIYF
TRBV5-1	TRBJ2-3	CASSLISGAGNADTQYF
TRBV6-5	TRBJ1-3	CASSSGQGFSGNTIYF
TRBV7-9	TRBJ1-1	CASSLRTARAFF
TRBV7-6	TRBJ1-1	CASSGTLDSSEAFF
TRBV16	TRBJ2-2	CASSHHRAPGELFF
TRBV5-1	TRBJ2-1	CASSLDRSGTYNEQFF
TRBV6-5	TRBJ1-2	CASSIYVGANYGYTF
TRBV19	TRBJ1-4	CASSKGAQNEKLFF
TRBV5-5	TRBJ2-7	CASSLADNPYEQYF
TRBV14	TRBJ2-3	CASSQELARPDTQYF
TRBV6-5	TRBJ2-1	CASSYSGGGEQFF
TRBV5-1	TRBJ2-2	CASGAGQRNTGELFF
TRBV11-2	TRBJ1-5	CASSLDLQRNQPQHF
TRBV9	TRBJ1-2	CASSPSENYGYTF
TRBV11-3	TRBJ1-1	CASSPLITGDPAFF
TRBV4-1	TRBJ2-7	CASSQGVGRNYEQYF
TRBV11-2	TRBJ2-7	CASSRTRLDFYEQYF
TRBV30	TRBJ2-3	CAWMTGTDTQYF
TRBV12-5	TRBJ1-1	CASGLNYWVCRDSLNTEAFF
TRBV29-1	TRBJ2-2	CSALGGSAVNTGELFF
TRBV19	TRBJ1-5	CACRGSRTSNQPQHF
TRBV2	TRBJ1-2	CASSETVNYGYTF
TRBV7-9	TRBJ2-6	CASSLTGSGANVLTF
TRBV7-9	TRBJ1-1	CASSLGQANTEAFF
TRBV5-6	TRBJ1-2	CASSLGTGAATYGYTF
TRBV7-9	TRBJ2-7	CASSLDPSGRYEQYF
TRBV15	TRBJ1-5	CATSDTGVVQPQHF
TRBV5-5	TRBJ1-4	CASSLIGKLFF
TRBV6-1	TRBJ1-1	CASSESPNTEAFF
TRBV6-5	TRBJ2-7	CASSLRQGANEQYF
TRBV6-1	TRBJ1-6	CAALRTAPANSPLHF